This TCR beta chain was observed in a study of blood T cell repertoires in COVID-19. Study details: Specimens from acute and convalescent COVID-19 originated in the United States, Italy and Spain. The analysed material was cDNA or gDNA that came from T cells, B-cell-depleted T cells, or PBMCs.

Original processing methods: The authors estimated nucleated cell counts from reference gene primer amplification. The protocol was immunoSEQ multiplex PCR, while the TCRdb copy is restricted to in-frame clones and leaves out a portion. The DNA gave D and trimming, while V, J and clone size come from that table. The sample includes about 400,000 clones, about 89% of them seen just once. This CDR3 spans 15 amino acids. The junction had 3 bases not matched to a gene; V was cut back by 2 bases and J by 6 bases. Germline lookup yields CDR1 SGHTS and CDR2 YDEGEE. The source material was peripheral blood. This receptor was identified in a woman in her 30s with acute or convalescent COVID-19. The chain links TRBV5-8 to TRBJ1-4; 11 positions match TRBD1. In DNA, the CDR3 is TGTGCCAGCAGCTTCGGACAGGGGGCGGATGAAAAACTGTTTTTT. Amino acid sequence: CASSFGQGADEKLFF.